Listed below are T cell receptor beta chains from one sample, sequenced in a study of blood T cell repertoires in COVID-19. Profiling relied on immunoSEQ multiplex PCR, and the TCRdb table lists in-frame clones only, not all of them. In the table there are roughly 120,000 clones, 78% of which are singletons. The sample comprised peripheral blood. The receptors shown here come from a man between 65 and 85 years old with acute or convalescent COVID-19. Each CDR3 is given with its conserved first and last residue. D genes are given only for firm matches. Some rows have no size entry. The others give once, few or many, or a class for an expanded clone.

j_call: TRBJ1-1
d_call: .
clone_size: .
cdr3_length: 13
v_call: TRBV30
cdr3_aa: CAWRGGLKTEAFF
cdr3_nt: TGTGCCTGGAGGGGGGGGTTAAAGACTGAAGCTTTCTTT

j_call: TRBJ1-5
d_call: .
clone_size: .
cdr3_length: 14
v_call: TRBV7-2
cdr3_aa: CASSSLSGNQPQHF
cdr3_nt: TGTGCCAGCAGCTCTCTTAGTGGCAATCAGCCCCAGCATTTT

j_call: TRBJ1-5
d_call: TRBD1
clone_size: .
cdr3_length: 15
v_call: TRBV2
cdr3_aa: CASRNGDSRNQPQHF
cdr3_nt: TGTGCCAGCAGGAACGGGGACAGCCGAAATCAGCCCCAGCATTTT

j_call: TRBJ2-7
d_call: .
clone_size: .
cdr3_length: 11
v_call: TRBV12-3/TRBV12-4
cdr3_aa: CASRSNYEQYF
cdr3_nt: TGTGCCAGCAGATCCAACTACGAGCAGTACTTC

j_call: TRBJ2-7
d_call: TRBD2
clone_size: .
cdr3_length: 13
v_call: TRBV19
cdr3_aa: CASSRDYNYEQYF
cdr3_nt: TGTGCCAGTAGTAGGGACTATAACTACGAGCAGTACTTC

j_call: TRBJ1-2
d_call: .
clone_size: .
cdr3_length: 15
v_call: TRBV5-1
cdr3_aa: CASSLDGQRNYGYTF
cdr3_nt: TGCGCCAGCAGCTTGGATGGACAGAGAAACTATGGCTACACCTTC

j_call: TRBJ2-2
d_call: .
clone_size: .
cdr3_length: 16
v_call: TRBV27
cdr3_aa: CASSFRQGTNTGELFF
cdr3_nt: TGTGCCAGCAGTTTTAGGCAGGGGACGAACACCGGGGAGCTGTTTTTT

j_call: TRBJ1-1
d_call: .
clone_size: .
cdr3_length: 12
v_call: TRBV19
cdr3_aa: CASGGGRTEAFF
cdr3_nt: TGTGCCAGCGGCGGGGGTCGCACTGAAGCTTTCTTT

j_call: TRBJ1-1
d_call: .
clone_size: once
cdr3_length: 15
v_call: TRBV18
cdr3_aa: CASSPPEGRGTEAFF
cdr3_nt: TGTGCCAGCTCACCACCTGAGGGTCGTGGAACTGAAGCTTTCTTT

j_call: TRBJ1-3
d_call: .
clone_size: .
cdr3_length: 15
v_call: TRBV5-1
cdr3_aa: CASSLGQGLGNTIYF
cdr3_nt: TGCGCCAGCAGCTTGGGCCAGGGCCTCGGAAACACCATATATTTT

j_call: TRBJ2-7
d_call: TRBD1
clone_size: .
cdr3_length: 13
v_call: TRBV10-3
cdr3_aa: CAIRTGGSYEQYF
cdr3_nt: TGTGCCATCAGGACAGGGGGCTCCTACGAGCAGTACTTC

j_call: TRBJ1-4
d_call: .
clone_size: .
cdr3_length: 15
v_call: TRBV11-3
cdr3_aa: CASSSDRPGGEKLFF
cdr3_nt: TGTGCCAGCAGCTCCGACAGGCCCGGTGGTGAAAAACTGTTTTTT

j_call: TRBJ1-2
d_call: TRBD1
clone_size: .
cdr3_length: 16
v_call: TRBV4-3
cdr3_aa: CASSHLGQGAAYGYTF
cdr3_nt: TGCGCCAGCAGCCACCTAGGACAGGGGGCGGCCTATGGCTACACCTTC

j_call: TRBJ1-6
d_call: .
clone_size: .
cdr3_length: 14
v_call: TRBV5-6
cdr3_aa: CASSGQGVNSPLHF
cdr3_nt: TGTGCCAGCAGTGGGCAGGGTGTCAATTCACCCCTCCACTTT

j_call: TRBJ2-3
d_call: .
clone_size: .
cdr3_length: 14
v_call: TRBV27
cdr3_aa: CASKEGSATDTQYF
cdr3_nt: TGTGCCAGCAAGGAGGGCAGCGCCACAGATACGCAGTATTTT

j_call: TRBJ1-3
d_call: .
clone_size: few
cdr3_length: 16
v_call: TRBV7-2
cdr3_aa: CASSLPGVSSGNTIYF
cdr3_nt: TGTGCCAGCAGCCTCCCAGGGGTGAGCTCTGGAAACACCATATATTTT

j_call: TRBJ2-2
d_call: .
clone_size: .
cdr3_length: 12
v_call: TRBV6-5
cdr3_aa: CASSYSYGELFF
cdr3_nt: TGTGCCAGCAGTTACTCGTACGGGGAGCTGTTTTTT

j_call: TRBJ2-3
d_call: .
clone_size: .
cdr3_length: 14
v_call: TRBV9
cdr3_aa: CASSVDGSTDTQYF
cdr3_nt: TGTGCCAGCAGCGTAGACGGTAGTACAGATACGCAGTATTTT

j_call: TRBJ2-7
d_call: .
clone_size: few
cdr3_length: 14
v_call: TRBV7-2
cdr3_aa: CASSLSYLTYEQYF
cdr3_nt: TGTGCCAGCAGCTTATCATACCTAACCTACGAGCAGTACTTC

j_call: TRBJ2-5
d_call: TRBD2
clone_size: .
cdr3_length: 15
v_call: TRBV3-1/TRBV3-2
cdr3_aa: CASSHYSGGKETQYF
cdr3_nt: TGTGCCAGCAGCCACTATAGCGGGGGGAAAGAGACCCAGTACTTC

j_call: TRBJ1-2
d_call: TRBD1
clone_size: .
cdr3_length: 18
v_call: TRBV25-1
cdr3_aa: CASSDLSGFDREGYGYTF
cdr3_nt: TGTGCCAGCAGTGATCTTTCGGGATTCGACAGGGAAGGCTATGGCTACACCTTC

j_call: TRBJ1-6
d_call: TRBD1
clone_size: .
cdr3_length: 17
v_call: TRBV27
cdr3_aa: CASSLRRTGQADSPLHF
cdr3_nt: TGTGCCAGCAGTTTAAGGCGAACAGGACAGGCGGATTCACCCCTCCACTTT

j_call: TRBJ1-1
d_call: TRBD1
clone_size: .
cdr3_length: 15
v_call: TRBV19
cdr3_aa: CASSPGQGSKHEAFF
cdr3_nt: TGTGCCAGTAGTCCGGGACAGGGAAGTAAACATGAAGCTTTCTTT

j_call: TRBJ1-3
d_call: .
clone_size: .
cdr3_length: 16
v_call: TRBV5-1
cdr3_aa: CASSPAGASSGNTIYF
cdr3_nt: TGCGCCAGCAGCCCTGCGGGGGCCTCTTCTGGAAACACCATATATTTT

j_call: TRBJ2-2
d_call: TRBD2
clone_size: .
cdr3_length: 15
v_call: TRBV7-8
cdr3_aa: CASSPLAGGSGELFF
cdr3_nt: TGTGCCAGCAGCCCCCTAGCGGGGGGCTCCGGGGAGCTGTTTTTT

j_call: TRBJ1-4
d_call: TRBD1
clone_size: .
cdr3_length: 14
v_call: TRBV5-1
cdr3_aa: CASSFGQGGEKLFF
cdr3_nt: TGCGCCAGCAGCTTCGGACAGGGAGGTGAAAAACTGTTTTTT

j_call: TRBJ2-1
d_call: TRBD2
clone_size: .
cdr3_length: 15
v_call: TRBV7-2
cdr3_aa: CASTKLADSYNEQFF
cdr3_nt: TGTGCCAGCACTAAACTAGCGGACTCCTACAATGAGCAGTTCTTC

j_call: TRBJ2-1
d_call: .
clone_size: .
cdr3_length: 13
v_call: TRBV4-3
cdr3_aa: CASSPLNGNEQFF
cdr3_nt: TGCGCCAGCAGCCCCCTCAACGGGAATGAGCAGTTCTTC

j_call: TRBJ1-6
d_call: .
clone_size: .
cdr3_length: 17
v_call: TRBV5-1
cdr3_aa: CASSPEGPPQINSPLHF
cdr3_nt: TGCGCCAGCAGCCCGGAGGGGCCCCCGCAGATTAATTCACCCCTCCACTTT

j_call: TRBJ2-7
d_call: .
clone_size: .
cdr3_length: 14
v_call: TRBV5-1
cdr3_aa: CASSQGTYTYEQYF
cdr3_nt: TGCGCCAGCAGCCAAGGGACTTACACCTACGAGCAGTACTTC

j_call: TRBJ1-4
d_call: TRBD1
clone_size: .
cdr3_length: 15
v_call: TRBV6-5
cdr3_aa: CASSSLDRVDEKLFF
cdr3_nt: TGTGCCAGCAGTTCACTCGACAGGGTGGATGAAAAACTGTTTTTT

j_call: TRBJ1-3
d_call: .
clone_size: .
cdr3_length: 14
v_call: TRBV23-1
cdr3_aa: CASSNQGVGNTIYF
cdr3_nt: TGCGCCAGCAGTAATCAGGGTGTGGGAAACACCATATATTTT

j_call: TRBJ2-7
d_call: TRBD1
clone_size: .
cdr3_length: 14
v_call: TRBV7-9
cdr3_aa: CASSRGTGVGEQYF
cdr3_nt: TGTGCCAGCAGCCGCGGGACAGGGGTCGGTGAGCAGTACTTC